This T cell receptor beta chain derives from a study of blood T cell repertoires in COVID-19. About the study: The United States, Italy and Spain were the sources of the acute and convalescent COVID-19 samples. Sources were T cells, B-cell-depleted T cells, or PBMCs; the material itself was cDNA or gDNA.

Original processing notes: The assay estimated nucleated cells by amplifying reference gene primers. Sequencing was performed with immunoSEQ multiplex PCR; in TCRdb, only in-frame clones are kept and a portion is missing. V, J and clone size reflect that table, while D and trimming were determined from the DNA. The data contain approximately 100,000 clones, 69% of them singletons. This CDR3 region has 15 residues. Germline CDR1 reads SQVTM; CDR2 reads ANQGSEA. Trimming removed 6 bases from V and 7 bases from J, with 21 bases in between. The chain joins TRBV29-1 to TRBJ2-2, with D possibly TRBD2 on 6 matching bases. This receptor was obtained from a man older than 75 with acute or convalescent COVID-19. Sequencing was performed on peripheral blood. CDR3 in amino acids: CSVWPNGGNSGELFF. DNA of the CDR3: TGCAGCGTGTGGCCGAACGGGGGAAATAGCGGGGAGCTGTTTTTT.